The next 30 T cell receptor beta chains were all read from a single sample in a study of cytomegalovirus exposure and HLA in healthy donors. PCR was performed using 60 Vbeta and 13 Jbeta primers. The repertoire was sequenced with immunoSEQ multiplex PCR; TCRdb's copy has only in-frame clones and lacks some. The sample consists of around 41,000 clones, 60% to 70% of them appearing once. The sample was PBMCs. The receptors shown here come from a man in his forties in good health and CMV-seronegative.

The chain carries TRBV30 and TRBJ2-7; tentatively, D is TRBD2 (6 bases). CDR1 GTSNPN and CDR2 SVGIG come from the germline V gene (reference sequence). The CDR3 runs to 12 residues. V was cut by 5 bases and J by 0 bases, with 8 bases left in between. The CDR3 sequence is CAWSDYSYEQYF. The CDR3 DNA reads TGTGCCTGGTCGGACTACTCCTACGAGCAGTACTTC.

This chain links TRBV6-1 with TRBJ2-1, with 9 bases that match TRBD2. Germline loops: CDR1 MNHNS, CDR2 SASEGT. The CDR3 length is 18 residues. Losses at the gene ends were 2 bases for V and 0 bases for J; bases not matched to a gene: 8. Here the CDR3 reads CASSERPAGGTSYNEQFF. In DNA, the CDR3 is TGTGCCAGCAGTGAAAGACCAGCGGGGGGAACCTCCTACAATGAGCAGTTCTTC.

J is TRBJ2-7 and V is TRBV11-2; 8 bases match TRBD1. CDR3 length equals 15 residues. V dropped 0 bases and J dropped 5; count of bases not matched to a gene: 6. Germline CDR1 SGHAT, CDR2 FQNNGV. The CDR3: CASSLDIQGEHEQYF. The CDR3 nucleotides are TGTGCCAGCAGCTTAGATATACAGGGGGAACACGAGCAGTACTTC.

This chain joins TRBV6-5 and TRBJ2-5; tentatively, D is TRBD2 (6 bases). The CDR3 has 13 amino acids. Deletions cut 5 bases from V and 11 bases from J, with 18 bases between. From germline, CDR1 is MNHEY and CDR2 SVGAGI. CDR3 in DNA: TGTGCCAGCAGTCTTATGGGACCTCGGGAGCAGTACTTC. Its protein product is CASSLMGPREQYF.

A word on this clone: The junction shows a germline mismatch at one end, possibly a read error. The J gene is TRBJ2-1, the V gene TRBV5-1, with D maybe TRBD2 (6 bases). The CDR3 loop spans 15 amino acids. Germline values: CDR1 SGHRS, CDR2 YFSETQ. The CDR3 is CASSSGTGGDNKQFF. CDR3 sequence (DNA): TGCGCCAGCAGCTCGGGGACTGGCGGAGACAATAAGCAGTTCTTC.

Only one count was recorded for this clone. V gene TRBV6-5 combines with J gene TRBJ2-7; D might be TRBD2 (6 bases). V lost 6 bases and J lost 2, with 14 bases in between. CDR3 length: 14 amino acids. CDR1 is MNHEY, CDR2 SVGAGI, per germline. The CDR3 spells CASSPGRGTYEQYF. CDR3 bases: TGTGCCAGCAGCCCCGGACGGGGGACCTACGAGCAGTACTTC.

This clone was counted a few times. The chain uses TRBV9 and TRBJ2-5; TRBD2 matches at 14 bases. This CDR3 has 15 residues. V was clipped by 2 bases and J by 4 bases; unmatched bases: 1. Germline-derived CDR1 and CDR2 are SGDLS and YYNGEE. CDR3 sequence (DNA): TGTGCCAGCAGCGTTGGGACTAGCGGGGGAGAGACCCAGTACTTC. Translating gives CASSVGTSGGETQYF.

The chain couples TRBV5-4 to TRBJ2-7, with TRBD2 as a possible D gene (6 bases). Germline CDR1 and CDR2: SGHNT and YYREEE (reference sequence). The V end was cut by 2 bases, the J end by 7 bases, with 16 bases between. This CDR3 spans 14 amino acids. CDR3 bases: TGTGCCAGCAGCTTTAGCGGAACTATCCGGGAGCAGTACTTC. Its translation is CASSFSGTIREQYF.

The chain recombines TRBV7-8 with TRBJ2-7; 7 bases are a match to TRBD1. The CDR3 contains 15 residues. J lost 2 bases, V lost 0 bases, and 4 bases had no gene match. Germline V gene lookup returns CDR1 SGHVS and CDR2 FQNEAQ. For the CDR3, the DNA is TGTGCCAGCAGCTTAGCAGGGGGCAGGGCCTACGAGCAGTACTTC. Translated, it gives CASSLAGGRAYEQYF.

The chain employs TRBV6-5 and TRBJ2-7; D remains unclear. Trimming took 3 bases from V and 0 from J, leaving 9 bases between them. The CDR3 covers 14 residues. CDR1 is MNHEY, CDR2 SVGAGI, per germline. The CDR3 DNA is TGTGCCAGCAGTTATAGCAGAGTCTCCTACGAGCAGTACTTC. It encodes CASSYSRVSYEQYF.

The J gene is TRBJ1-5, the V gene TRBV28; D not resolved. This CDR3 comprises 15 residues. The V end was cut by 7 bases, the J end by 4 bases, with 17 bases between. The germline V gene has CDR1 MDHEN and CDR2 SYDVKM. CDR3: CASNGGHLNNQPQHF. The CDR3 DNA reads as TGTGCCAGCAACGGAGGCCACCTCAATAATCAGCCCCAGCATTTT.

This sequence joins TRBV7-9 and TRBJ2-7; D perhaps matches TRBD2 (6 bases). Germline loops: CDR1 SEHNR, CDR2 FQNEAQ (reference sequence). The ends were cut back, 10 bases at V and 2 bases at J, with 12 bases in the middle. This CDR3 has 12 amino acids. The CDR3, as DNA: TGTGCCACCGGGACTCGGCCCTACGAGCAGTACTTC. As protein: CATGTRPYEQYF.

The chain joins TRBV19 to TRBJ2-4, with TRBD1 matching over 7 bases. The CDR3 totals 15 residues. J was trimmed by 4 bases and V by 0 bases; bases with no gene match: 3. The V gene's germline CDR1 is LNHDA and CDR2 SQIVND (reference sequence). Here the CDR3 reads CASSIEATGKNIQYF. CDR3 sequence (DNA): TGTGCCAGTAGTATAGAGGCGACAGGGAAAAACATTCAGTACTTC. Full variable domain (outside the CDR3, taken from reference TRBV19 and TRBJ2-4): DGGITQSPKYLFRKEGQNVTLSCEQNLNHDAMYWYRQDPGQGLRLIYYSQIVNDFQKGDIAEGYSVSREKKESFPLTVTSAQKNPTAFYLCASSIEATGKNIQYFGAGTRLSVL.

This rearrangement joins TRBV7-2 to TRBJ2-1; the D gene is possibly TRBD1 (7 bases). Germline CDR1 SGHTA, CDR2 FQGNSA. The CDR3 has 14 residues. The V gene lost 5 bases and the J gene lost 13 bases, with 21 bases spanning the gap. The CDR3 loop reads CASSPRIAGQSQFF. In DNA, the CDR3 is TGTGCCAGCAGCCCCCGTATCGCGGGACAGTCCCAGTTCTTC.

The genes are TRBV6-5 and TRBJ2-7; possible D gene TRBD1, 6 bases. This CDR3 spans 15 amino acids. Germline CDR1 MNHEY, CDR2 SVGAGI. Trimming cost V 6 bases and J 0 bases, with 15 bases left between them. CDR3 coding DNA: TGTGCCAGCAGGCCACCCGGGACAAACTCCTACGAGCAGTACTTC. Amino acid sequence: CASRPPGTNSYEQYF.

V and J are TRBV7-2 and TRBJ2-4; 10 bases match TRBD2. V lost 5 bases to trimming and J lost 7 bases; unmatched junction nucleotides: 11. The length of the CDR3 is 16 residues. From germline, CDR1 is SGHTA and CDR2 FQGNSA. CDR3 sequence (DNA): TGTGCCAGCAGCCAAACCGGGACTAGCGTTTCTAACATTCAGTACTTC. Protein product: CASSQTGTSVSNIQYF.

The rearrangement links TRBV15 to TRBJ1-2; 8 bases line up with TRBD1. The CDR3 has 15 residues. Germline V gene data show CDR1 as LNHNV and CDR2 as YYDKDF (reference sequence). V shed 0 bases, J shed 14 bases, and the junction held 14 bases outside the gene matches. The CDR3 spells CATSRDLGGGQGRTF. As DNA, the CDR3 is TGTGCCACCAGCAGAGATTTGGGGGGTGGACAGGGAAGAACCTTC.

As to this clone: Other DNA sequences in this specimen translate into the identical CDR3. The V gene is TRBV9, the J gene TRBJ2-3; 7 bases line up with TRBD2. The length of the CDR3 is 14 residues. Germline V gene sequence: CDR1 SGDLS, CDR2 YYNGEE. With V trimmed by 4 bases and J by 0 bases, 2 bases remained unmatched. The CDR3 region has the DNA TGTGCCAGCAGCAATAGCGGGAGCACAGATACGCAGTATTTT. Translated, it gives CASSNSGSTDTQYF.

This clone is a singleton in its sample. The V gene is TRBV5-1, the J gene TRBJ2-5; 8 bases match TRBD2. CDR3 size: 15 residues. The V gene end was trimmed by 0 bases and the J gene end by 5 bases; junction bases not matched to a gene: 6. Germline CDR1 reads SGHRS; CDR2 reads YFSETQ. The CDR3 coding sequence is TGCGCCAGCAGCTTGGAACTAGCGGCGCGGGAGACCCAGTACTTC. Its protein product is CASSLELAARETQYF.

The chain employs TRBV11-2 and TRBJ2-3; D perhaps matches TRBD2 (5 bases). Trimming left V 6 bases short and J 6 bases short, with 10 bases between. CDR1 is SGHAT, CDR2 FQNNGV, per germline. CDR3 length equals 12 residues. The CDR3 region has the DNA TGTGCCAGCAGGCGGGTGGGCGATACGCAGTATTTT. Translating it yields CASRRVGDTQYF.

This rearrangement joins TRBV14 to TRBJ2-4, with TRBD1 matching over 7 bases. Trimming took 1 base from V and 1 from J; bases not matched to a gene: 1. Germline values: CDR1 SGHDN, CDR2 FVKESK. The CDR3 has 15 residues. CDR3: CASSQADRAKNIQYF. The CDR3 DNA reads as TGTGCCAGCAGCCAAGCGGACAGGGCCAAAAACATTCAGTACTTC.

This clone was seen only once. The J gene is TRBJ2-7, the V gene TRBV5-4; no clear D. The CDR3 runs 13 residues. Deletions cut 0 bases from V and 2 bases from J, with 6 bases between. Germline V gene data show CDR1 as SGHNT and CDR2 as YYREEE (reference sequence). DNA of the CDR3: TGTGCCAGCAGCTTGGGCGAACCCTACGAGCAGTACTTC. Its translation: CASSLGEPYEQYF.

The chain recombines TRBV7-6 with TRBJ2-7; D remains unclear. Trimming took 1 base from V and 4 from J, leaving 11 bases between them. The CDR3 is 14 amino acids. CDR1 and CDR2 (germline): SGHVS, FNYEAQ. The CDR3 loop reads CASSLGAFGYEQYF. Here the CDR3 DNA reads TGTGCCAGCAGCTTAGGCGCATTCGGGTACGAGCAGTACTTC.

V usage is TRBV6-5 and J usage is TRBJ1-2; 7 bases map to TRBD1. CDR1 is MNHEY and CDR2 is SVGAGI in the germline V gene. The trim removed 2 bases at V and 4 bases at J, leaving 7 bases unmatched. This CDR3 is built from 15 residues. The CDR3 DNA follows: TGTGCCAGCAGTTACCTGGGACAGCACTTCTATGGCTACACCTTC. Protein: CASSYLGQHFYGYTF.

V usage is TRBV7-9 and J usage is TRBJ1-3, with 7 bases matching TRBD1. Trimming took 4 bases from V and 2 from J; bases not matched to a gene: 2. This CDR3 region has 14 residues. Germline assignment: CDR1 SEHNR and CDR2 FQNEAQ (reference sequence). The CDR3 DNA reads as TGTGCCAGCAGCTCTGACAGGGCTGGAAACACCATATATTTT. The encoded protein is CASSSDRAGNTIYF.

This chain links TRBV7-2 with TRBJ2-3; 8 bases match TRBD1. Germline values: CDR1 SGHTA, CDR2 FQGNSA. This CDR3 contains 16 residues. The V segment lost 5 bases and the J segment 4 bases; nucleotides outside the gene matches: 11. The chain's CDR3 is CASSPGQGLSPDTQYF. As DNA, the CDR3 is TGTGCCAGCAGCCCAGGACAGGGTCTATCCCCAGATACGCAGTATTTT. Full variable domain (remainder filled in from reference TRBV7-2 and TRBJ2-3): GAGVSQSPSNKVTEKGKDVELRCDPISGHTALYWYRQSLGQGLEFLIYFQGNSAPDKSGLPSDRFSAERTGGSVSTLTIQRTQQEDSAVYLCASSPGQGLSPDTQYFGPGTRLTVL.

The chain recombines TRBV14 with TRBJ2-3; D might be TRBD2 (5 bases). Trimming removed 5 bases from V and 2 bases from J, with 11 bases in between. The CDR3 has 14 residues. Germline values: CDR1 SGHDN, CDR2 FVKESK. The CDR3 here is CASSSGLITDTQYF. The CDR3 DNA sequence: TGTGCCAGCAGCTCGGGATTAATCACAGATACGCAGTATTTT. Full variable domain (outside the CDR3, taken from reference TRBV14 and TRBJ2-3): EAGVTQFPSHSVIEKGQTVTLRCDPISGHDNLYWYRRVMGKEIKFLLHFVKESKQDESGMPNNRFLAERTGGTYSTLKVQPAELEDSGVYFCASSSGLITDTQYFGPGTRLTVL.

This clone was seen a single time. The chain joins TRBV4-2 to TRBJ1-4; a possible D gene is TRBD1 (6 bases). The CDR3 loop spans 18 amino acids. Germline V gene sequence: CDR1 LGHNA, CDR2 YNFKEQ. V lost 4 bases to trimming and J lost 1 base, with 19 bases between them. This CDR3 reads CASSPETGFSKTNEKLFF. The CDR3 DNA follows: TGTGCCAGCAGCCCCGAGACAGGTTTTTCTAAAACTAATGAAAAACTGTTTTTT.

The CDR3 DNA is TGTGCCAGCACAGTGGGCAGCCAAGAGACCCAGTACTTC. It yields the protein CASTVGSQETQYF. J is TRBJ2-5 and V is TRBV7-9; unclear D gene. The CDR3 contains 13 residues. Germline CDR1 is SEHNR and CDR2 is FQNEAQ (reference sequence). With 7 bases removed from V and 1 base from J, the gap between germline ends came to 10 bases.

J is TRBJ2-7 and V is TRBV20-1; D is ambiguous. Trimming stripped 6 bases from V and 6 bases from J, with 12 bases between. Germline V CDR1 and CDR2: DFQATT, SNEGSKA (reference sequence). This CDR3 spans 11 amino acids. The CDR3 region is CSAPLITEQYF. The CDR3, as DNA: TGCAGTGCCCCCCTAATTACCGAGCAGTACTTC.